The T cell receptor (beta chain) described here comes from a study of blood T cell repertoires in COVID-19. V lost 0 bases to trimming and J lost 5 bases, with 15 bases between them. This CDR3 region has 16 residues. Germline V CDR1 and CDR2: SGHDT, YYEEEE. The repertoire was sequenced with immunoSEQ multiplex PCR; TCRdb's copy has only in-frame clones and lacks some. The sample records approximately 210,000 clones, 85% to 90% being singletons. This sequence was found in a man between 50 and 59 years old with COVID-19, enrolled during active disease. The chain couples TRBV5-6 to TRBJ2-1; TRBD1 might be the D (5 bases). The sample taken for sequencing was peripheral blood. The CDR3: CASSLEGPARNNEQFF. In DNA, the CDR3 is TGTGCCAGCAGCTTGGAGGGGCCAGCGCGAAACAATGAGCAGTTCTTC.